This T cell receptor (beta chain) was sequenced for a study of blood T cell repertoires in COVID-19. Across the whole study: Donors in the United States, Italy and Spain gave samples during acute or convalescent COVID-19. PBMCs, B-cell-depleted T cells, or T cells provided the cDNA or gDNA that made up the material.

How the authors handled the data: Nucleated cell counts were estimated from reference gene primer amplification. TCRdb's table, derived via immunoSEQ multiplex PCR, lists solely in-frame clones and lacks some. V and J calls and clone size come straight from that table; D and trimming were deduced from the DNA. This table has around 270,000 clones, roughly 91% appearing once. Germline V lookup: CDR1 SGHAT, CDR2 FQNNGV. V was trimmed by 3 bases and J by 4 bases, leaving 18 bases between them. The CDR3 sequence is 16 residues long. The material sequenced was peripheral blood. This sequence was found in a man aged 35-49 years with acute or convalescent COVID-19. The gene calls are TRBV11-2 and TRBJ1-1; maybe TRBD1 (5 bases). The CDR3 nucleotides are TGTGCCAGCAGCTTTCCAGGACACCCGGAGAGCACTGAAGCTTTCTTT. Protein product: CASSFPGHPESTEAFF.